The text below deals with one T cell receptor beta chain. Its antigen is unidentified. These donors, healthy bone marrow donors, were studied. The CDR3 extends over 17 amino acids. V lost 2 bases, J lost 2 bases, and 5 bases stayed unmatched. Germline-derived CDR1 and CDR2 are SGHTS and YDEGEE. The PCR made use of 60 Vbeta and 13 Jbeta primers. Method: immunoSEQ multiplex PCR; TCRdb's copy keeps in-frame clones and lacks some. Of about 200,000 clones listed, approximately 85% are singletons. This sample stems from a study of cytomegalovirus exposure and HLA in healthy donors. General observations from the study: Productive rates of about 87% or about 30% were seen for most TCR beta V segments in an earlier analysis. Many donors carried some public TCRs, although rarity characterized most TCR sequences. V- and J-gene trimming in TCR beta was tied to a missense DCLRE1C variant by an analysis performed later.

The V gene is TRBV5-8, the J gene TRBJ2-3; 13 bases match TRBD2. The sequence derives from a woman between 50 and 59 years old in good health and CMV-seronegative. Sequences were obtained from PBMCs. CDR3 in amino acids: CASSFLGTSGDTDTQYF. CDR3 bases: TGTGCCAGCAGCTTTTTGGGGACTAGCGGGGACACAGATACGCAGTATTTT.